This TCR beta chain came from a study of T cell repertoires in cytomegalovirus infection. MiXCR was run by TCRdb on the reads, yielding one entry per CDR3 protein. The sample consists of roughly 630,000 distinct CDR3 sequences, roughly a quarter of them appearing once. The germline V gene encodes CDR1 MNHEY and CDR2 SVGAGI. The CDR3 is made up of 14 amino acids. The V gene lost 3 bases and the J gene lost 3 bases, with 9 bases spanning the gap. Broader study findings: Carriers of CMV plus the relevant HLA were identified by cumulative public TCR beta family frequency. Clonotypes of TCR beta that were HLA-C-restricted and CMV-specific dominated the ex vivo response.

Concerning this clonotype: The antigen is unknown.

The TCR comes from a human donor in good health (CMV status not recorded). Some clones in this sample may be carry-over from other donors' samples. V and J are TRBV6-5 and TRBJ2-4, with D unclear. Sequencing was performed on CD8+ T cells from PBMCs. CDR3 sequence: CASSYGRFKNIQYF. The CDR3 region has the DNA TGTGCCAGCAGTTATGGTCGTTTCAAAAACATTCAGTACTTC.